Following are 29 T cell receptor beta chains from one sample sequenced in a study of Graves' ophthalmopathy and Graves' hyperthyroidism (dated by TCRdb to 2016 to 2018). Sequencing instrument: Illumina HiSeq 2000. TCR beta CDR3 regions were amplified from RNA transcripts for repertoire sequencing. HTBI primers and the Qiagen OneStep RT-PCR kit were used in a first-round RT-PCR, which was followed by a second-round multiplex PCR, size selection and purification. TCRdb ran its own pipeline on the public reads, namely fastp trimming at Q25 and MiXCR clone calling, and kept in-frame beta chains. When rows share a CDR3 protein, they turn into one entry using the most common DNA and genes. This sample comprises roughly 1.1 million distinct CDR3 sequences, less than 45% of them detected only once. The biggest ten clones account for roughly 10% of the sample. The sample taken for sequencing was peripheral blood or thyroid tissue (not recorded which). These receptors were collected from an adult man with Graves' hyperthyroidism.

The genes are TRBV19 and TRBJ1-2, with a tentative D call TRBD1 (5 bases). This CDR3 region has 14 residues. V shed 9 bases and J shed 4 bases, with 18 bases lying between them. Germline-derived CDR1 and CDR2 are LNHDA and SQIVND (reference sequence). For the CDR3, the DNA is TGTGCCAGCAGCCTCGACAGAGAGATCTATGGCTACACCTTC. This encodes CASSLDREIYGYTF.

The table lists this clonotype with a few counts. The J gene is TRBJ2-5, the V gene TRBV12-3 or TRBV12-4, with 7 bases aligning to TRBD2. This CDR3 has 14 residues. The junction had 4 bases not matched to a gene; V was cut back by 5 bases and J by 1 base. The CDR3 DNA reads TGTGCCAGCAGTCCAACTAGCGCCCAAGAGACCCAGTACTTC. Protein sequence: CASSPTSAQETQYF.

This clonotype was observed at least ten times. Written as DNA, the CDR3 is TGCGCCAGCAGCTTGGTGACAGCTAATGAAAAACTGTTTTTT. Amino acid sequence: CASSLVTANEKLFF. The chain recombines TRBV5-1 with TRBJ1-4, with TRBD1 as a possible D gene (5 bases). CDR1 is SGHRS and CDR2 is YFSETQ in the germline V gene. V lost 0 bases to trimming and J lost 3 bases, with 6 bases between them. The CDR3 is 14 amino acids.

This clonotype was picked up many times. The gene calls are TRBV5-1 and TRBJ2-2; unclear D gene. The CDR3 has 15 residues. Trimming removed 4 bases at V and 1 base at J, with 11 bases between. Germline V gene sequence: CDR1 SGHRS, CDR2 YFSETQ. DNA of the CDR3: TGCGCCAGCAGCCCGACACCGCTGAACACCGGGGAGCTGTTTTTT. Translating it yields CASSPTPLNTGELFF. The full variable domain, in which reference TRBV5-1 and TRBJ2-2 provide the parts outside the CDR3, is KAGVTQTPRYLIKTRGQQVTLSCSPISGHRSVSWYQQTPGQGLQFLFEYFSETQRNKGNFPGRFSGRQFSNSRSEMNVSTLELGDSALYLCASSPTPLNTGELFFGEGSRLTVL.

This clonotype was observed a few times. The V call is TRBV11-2, the J call TRBJ2-5, with 8 bases that match TRBD2. The trim removed 6 bases at V and 0 bases at J, leaving 9 bases unmatched. The CDR3 consists of 16 residues. CDR1 is SGHAT and CDR2 is FQNNGV in the germline V gene. The CDR3 coding sequence is TGTGCCAGCAGATTAACTAGCGGAGGCTACCAAGAGACCCAGTACTTC. Translating gives CASRLTSGGYQETQYF.

J is TRBJ2-7 and V is TRBV11-2; a possible D gene is TRBD2 (5 bases). The germline V gene has CDR1 SGHAT and CDR2 FQNNGV. This CDR3 contains 10 residues. V lost 7 bases to trimming and J lost 5 bases, with 6 bases between them. As DNA, the CDR3 is TGTGCCAGCATCGGGGACGAGCAGTACTTC. Its translation is CASIGDEQYF.

The chain recombines TRBV7-9 with TRBJ2-5; no firm D call. CDR3 size: 15 residues. V was pared by 6 bases and J by 5 bases, with 19 bases between. Germline V gives CDR1 SEHNR, CDR2 FQNEAQ (reference sequence). The CDR3 nucleotides read TGTGCCAGCAGGCCCACGGTTAGCCCTCTGGAGACCCAGTACTTC. Its protein product is CASRPTVSPLETQYF.

This rearrangement joins TRBV19 to TRBJ2-1, with 7 bases matching TRBD2. Unmatched junction bases numbered 10, after V lost 7 bases and J lost 7 bases. The germline V gene has CDR1 LNHDA and CDR2 SQIVND (reference sequence). The CDR3 runs 14 residues. CDR3 nucleotide sequence: TGTGCCAGTACCCGGGACTACCTTGGGAATGAGCAGTTCTTC. Translating it yields CASTRDYLGNEQFF.

The table lists this clonotype with a count of one. The CDR3 DNA reads as TGTGCCAGCAGTGCAGGGGCAGGCGTCCCTGAAGCTTTCTTT. Amino acids: CASSAGAGVPEAFF. The chain recombines TRBV7-9 with TRBJ1-1; D is perhaps TRBD1 (6 bases). Germline values: CDR1 SEHNR, CDR2 FQNEAQ (reference sequence). This CDR3 comprises 14 residues. Trimming cost V 6 bases and J 6 bases, with 17 bases left between them.

This clonotype was seen repeatedly, ten times or more. The chain links TRBV7-2 to TRBJ2-5; D gene uncertain. V gave up 1 base and J gave up 3 bases, with 15 bases separating them. CDR1 is SGHTA, CDR2 FQGNSA, per germline. The CDR3 has 16 residues. CDR3 bases: TGTGCCAGCAGCTTAGAACTTTTGGGGTCGAAAGAGACCCAGTACTTC. This translates into CASSLELLGSKETQYF. Looking up the rest from reference TRBV7-2 and TRBJ2-5 gives the full variable domain: GAGVSQSPSNKVTEKGKDVELRCDPISGHTALYWYRQSLGQGLEFLIYFQGNSAPDKSGLPSDRFSAERTGGSVSTLTIQRTQQEDSAVYLCASSLELLGSKETQYFGPGTRLLVL.

The chain combines TRBV27 with TRBJ1-1, with unresolved D. The CDR3 is 14 residues long. V gave up 2 bases and J gave up 3 bases, with 10 bases separating them. CDR1 MNHEY and CDR2 SMNVEV come from the germline V gene (reference sequence). The CDR3 sequence: CASSLRAPDTEAFF. The CDR3 coding sequence is TGTGCCAGCAGTTTAAGGGCCCCAGACACTGAAGCTTTCTTT.

This clonotype came up many times. The J gene is TRBJ2-7, the V gene TRBV29-1; D is perhaps TRBD1 (7 bases). This CDR3 has 12 residues. The V and J ends lost 7 bases and 10 bases respectively, with 20 bases between them. Germline CDR1 and CDR2: SQVTM and ANQGSEA. CDR3 DNA: TGCAGCGCCCGGAGGCAGGGGGGTGAACAGTACTTC. Its translation is CSARRQGGEQYF.

This clonotype turned up a few times. V and J are TRBV15 and TRBJ2-6; no firm D call. V dropped 3 bases and J dropped 1 base, with 16 bases sitting between them. The CDR3 contains 18 residues. Per the germline V gene, CDR1 is LNHNV and CDR2 is YYDKDF (reference sequence). In nucleotides, the CDR3 is TGTGCCACCAGCAGGTTCCAGGTCCTAAGGTCTGGGGCCAACGTCCTGACTTTC. This translates into CATSRFQVLRSGANVLTF.

This clonotype showed up many times. V is TRBV25-1 and J is TRBJ2-3, with 10 bases aligning to TRBD1. The CDR3 length is 16 residues. Germline CDR1 MGHDK, CDR2 SYGVNS. J gave up 5 bases and V 1 base, and 6 bases lay outside the gene matches. The CDR3 sequence is CASSESGTGVRDTQYF. CDR3 DNA: TGTGCCAGCAGTGAATCCGGGACAGGGGTGAGAGATACGCAGTATTTT.

V usage is TRBV7-9 and J usage is TRBJ2-7, with D possibly matching TRBD2 (6 bases). Germline CDR1 and CDR2: SEHNR and FQNEAQ (reference sequence). This CDR3 comprises 14 residues. Trimming cost V 5 bases and J 3 bases, with 14 bases left between them. CDR3 region: CASSRGGGIYEQYF. The DNA for the CDR3 is TGTGCCAGCAGCCGGGGTGGCGGGATCTACGAGCAGTACTTC.

The V call is TRBV19, the J call TRBJ2-2; unclear D gene. The V end lost 0 bases, the J end lost 1 base, and 12 bases lay between the germline ends. The CDR3 runs to 17 residues. Germline CDR1 is LNHDA and CDR2 is SQIVND (reference sequence). The CDR3, as DNA: TGTGCCAGTAGTATAGATTCCAACTTGCTGAACACCGGGGAGCTGTTTTTT. Encoded protein: CASSIDSNLLNTGELFF.

The V call is TRBV11-2, the J call TRBJ2-7; D remains ambiguous. The CDR3 runs to 13 residues. From germline, CDR1 is SGHAT and CDR2 FQNNGV. V gave up 5 bases and J gave up 4 bases, with 12 bases separating them. CDR3 sequence reads: CASSRPTRYEQYF. The CDR3 DNA sequence: TGTGCCAGCAGCCGCCCAACTCGGTACGAGCAGTACTTC.

This clonotype was picked up one time. The chain recombines TRBV7-2 with TRBJ1-1, with a tentative D call TRBD1 (6 bases). CDR3 length: 14 residues. The V end lost 1 base, the J end lost 4 bases, and 10 bases lay between the germline ends. Germline V gene lookup returns CDR1 SGHTA and CDR2 FQGNSA. The CDR3, as DNA: TGTGCCAGCAGCTTAGACGGCAGGGGCACTGAAGCTTTCTTT. It codes for CASSLDGRGTEAFF.

This clonotype was seen at least ten times. The chain is built from TRBV25-1 and TRBJ1-1; 7 nucleotides agree with TRBD1. The CDR3 has 13 residues. J lost 1 base, V lost 6 bases, and 2 bases had no gene match. Germline V lookup: CDR1 MGHDK, CDR2 SYGVNS. The DNA for the CDR3 is TGTGCCAGCAGGACAGGGACGAACACTGAAGCTTTCTTT. Translated: CASRTGTNTEAFF.

This clonotype was counted at least ten times. The chain joins TRBV20-1 to TRBJ2-7; D is unresolved. Looked up from germline, CDR1 is DFQATT and CDR2 is SNEGSKA (reference sequence). The CDR3 totals 15 residues. V shed 6 bases and J shed 5 bases, with 23 bases lying between them. The DNA of the CDR3 is TGCAGTGCCATACACGGTGATGCGATTTTGCACGAGCAGTACTTC. Amino acid sequence: CSAIHGDAILHEQYF.

The chain couples TRBV2 to TRBJ2-5; tentative D call: TRBD1 (7 bases). Trimming took off 6 bases at V and 7 bases at J, with 21 bases between the two ends. The CDR3 is 15 amino acids. Germline CDR1 and CDR2: SNHLY and FYNNEI. DNA of the CDR3: TGTGCCAGCAGCCAGATCCGGGCGCAGGGGGGGACCCAGTACTTC. Translating gives CASSQIRAQGGTQYF.

This clonotype came up many times. The CDR3 sequence is CASSPGGASGNTIYF. The CDR3 nucleotides read TGTGCCAGCAGCCCCGGGGGGGCCTCTGGAAACACCATATATTTT. The chain carries TRBV2 and TRBJ1-3; possibly TRBD1 for D (6 bases). The germline V gene encodes CDR1 SNHLY and CDR2 FYNNEI. Deletions cut 6 bases from V and 0 bases from J, with 12 bases between. The CDR3 runs 15 residues. The entire variable domain, with the rest obtained from reference TRBV2 and TRBJ1-3, is as follows: EPEVTQTPSHQVTQMGQEVILRCVPISNHLYFYWYRQILGQKVEFLVSFYNNEISEKSEIFDDQFSVERPDGSNFTLKIRSTKLEDSAMYFCASSPGGASGNTIYFGEGSWLTVV.

The sample holds many counts of this clonotype. CDR3 sequence: CASSPEGPGANVLTF. In nucleotides, the CDR3 is TGTGCCAGCAGCCCCGAGGGGCCCGGGGCCAACGTCCTGACTTTC. The J gene is TRBJ2-6, the V gene TRBV9; either TRBD1 or TRBD2 may supply D (5 bases each). Trimming pared 4 bases from V and 4 bases from J, leaving 12 bases between. The germline V gene encodes CDR1 SGDLS and CDR2 YYNGEE. The CDR3 length is 15 residues.

On this clonotype itself: This may be a read error: a much more frequent sequence differs by one nucleotide. The rearrangement links TRBV20-1 to TRBJ2-5; no firm D call. V lost 5 bases and J 2 bases, leaving 18 bases between the germline ends. The germline CDR1 and CDR2 sequences are DFQATT and SNEGSKA (reference sequence). The CDR3 is 15 amino acids. The CDR3 region is CSAGVVGLGQETQYF. As DNA, the CDR3 is TGCAGTGCTGGAGTTGTAGGGTTAGGGCAAGAGACCCAGTACTTC.

This clonotype was counted ten times or more. The chain links TRBV12-3 or TRBV12-4 to TRBJ1-1, with 7 bases that match TRBD1. V lost 5 bases, J lost 4 bases, and 7 bases stayed unmatched. CDR3 size: 14 residues. The CDR3 reads CASSQQGPLTEAFF. The CDR3 bases are TGTGCCAGCAGTCAACAGGGGCCCCTCACTGAAGCTTTCTTT.

V and J are TRBV7-6 and TRBJ2-1, with TRBD2 matching 9 bases. Germline V gene sequence: CDR1 SGHVS, CDR2 FNYEAQ. The CDR3 is made up of 18 amino acids. J was trimmed by 3 bases and V by 1 base; bases with no gene match: 10. Written as DNA, the CDR3 is TGTGCCAGCAGCTTAGGGTTGCGAGCGGGAGGCCACTACAATGAGCAGTTCTTC. Its protein is CASSLGLRAGGHYNEQFF.

The chain recombines TRBV20-1 with TRBJ2-2; tentative D call: TRBD1 (5 bases). Germline V gives CDR1 DFQATT, CDR2 SNEGSKA (reference sequence). This CDR3 comprises 13 residues. The ends were cut back, 3 bases at V and 6 bases at J, with 11 bases in the middle. The CDR3 reads CSARQGFSGELFF. CDR3 bases: TGCAGTGCTAGGCAGGGATTCTCCGGGGAGCTGTTTTTT.

This clonotype occurred many times. The chain joins TRBV7-2 to TRBJ2-5, with no clear D. Germline V gene data show CDR1 as SGHTA and CDR2 as FQGNSA. The CDR3 has 15 amino acids. V was cut by 2 bases and J by 5 bases, with 15 bases left in between. This CDR3 is CASSLTLGVGETQYF. The CDR3 DNA is TGTGCCAGCAGCTTAACTCTAGGCGTAGGGGAGACCCAGTACTTC. Using reference TRBV7-2 and TRBJ2-5 for the parts outside the CDR3, the full variable domain is GAGVSQSPSNKVTEKGKDVELRCDPISGHTALYWYRQSLGQGLEFLIYFQGNSAPDKSGLPSDRFSAERTGGSVSTLTIQRTQQEDSAVYLCASSLTLGVGETQYFGPGTRLLVL.

This clonotype was recorded at least ten times. This rearrangement joins TRBV15 to TRBJ1-3; 8 bases line up with TRBD1. CDR3 length equals 14 residues. Germline lookup yields CDR1 LNHNV and CDR2 YYDKDF (reference sequence). Germline trimming cut 6 bases from V and 4 bases from J; bases unmatched to any gene: 5. CDR3 region: CATRSRDRGNTIYF. As DNA, the CDR3 is TGTGCCACCAGGAGCCGGGACAGGGGAAACACCATATATTTT.